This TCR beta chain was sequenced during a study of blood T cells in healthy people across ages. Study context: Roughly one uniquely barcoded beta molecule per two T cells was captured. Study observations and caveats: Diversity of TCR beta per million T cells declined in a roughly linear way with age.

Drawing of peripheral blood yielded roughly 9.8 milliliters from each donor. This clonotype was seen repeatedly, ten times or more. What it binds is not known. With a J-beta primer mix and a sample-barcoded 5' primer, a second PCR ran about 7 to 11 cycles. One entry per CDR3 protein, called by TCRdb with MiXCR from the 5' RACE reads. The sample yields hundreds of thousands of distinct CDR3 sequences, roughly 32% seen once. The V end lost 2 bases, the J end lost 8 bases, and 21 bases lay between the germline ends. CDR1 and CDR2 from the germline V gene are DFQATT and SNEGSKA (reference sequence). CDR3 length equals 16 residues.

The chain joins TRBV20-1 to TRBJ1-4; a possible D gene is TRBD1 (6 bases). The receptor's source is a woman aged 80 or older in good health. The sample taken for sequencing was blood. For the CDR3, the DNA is TGCAGTGCTAGACCGGTATCGGCCAGGGGCAGCGAAAAACTGTTTTTT. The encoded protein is CSARPVSARGSEKLFF.